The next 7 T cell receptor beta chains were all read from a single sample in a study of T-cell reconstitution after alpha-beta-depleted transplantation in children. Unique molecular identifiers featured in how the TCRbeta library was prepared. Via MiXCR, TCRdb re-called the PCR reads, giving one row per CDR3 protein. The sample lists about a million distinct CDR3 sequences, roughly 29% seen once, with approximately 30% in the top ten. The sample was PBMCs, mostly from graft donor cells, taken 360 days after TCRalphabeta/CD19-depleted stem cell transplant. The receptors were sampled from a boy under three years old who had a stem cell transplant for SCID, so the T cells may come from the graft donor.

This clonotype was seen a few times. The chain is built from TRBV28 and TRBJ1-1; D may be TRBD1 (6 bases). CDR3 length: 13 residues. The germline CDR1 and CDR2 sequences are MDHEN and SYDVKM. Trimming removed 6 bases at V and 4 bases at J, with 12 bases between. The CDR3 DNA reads TGTGCCAGCAGACTAGGGGGGGGCACTGAAGCTTTCTTT. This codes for CASRLGGGTEAFF. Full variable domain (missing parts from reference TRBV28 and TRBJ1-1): DVKVTQSSRYLVKRTGEKVFLECVQDMDHENMFWYRQDPGLGLRLIYFSYDVKMKEKGDIPEGYSVSREKKERFSLILESASTNQTSMYLCASRLGGGTEAFFGQGTRLTVV.

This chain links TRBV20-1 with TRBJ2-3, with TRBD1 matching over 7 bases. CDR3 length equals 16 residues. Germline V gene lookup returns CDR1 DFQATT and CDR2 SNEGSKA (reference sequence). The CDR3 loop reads CRAAPFTGVVGDTQYF. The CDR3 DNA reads TGCAGAGCCGCGCCATTTACAGGGGTCGTAGGGGATACGCAGTATTTT.

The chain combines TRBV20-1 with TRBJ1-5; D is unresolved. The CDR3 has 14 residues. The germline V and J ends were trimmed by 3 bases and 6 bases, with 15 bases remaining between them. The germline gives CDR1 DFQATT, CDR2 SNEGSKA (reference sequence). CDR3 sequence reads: CSASSDKGSQPQHF. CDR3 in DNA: TGCAGTGCTAGTAGCGATAAAGGGTCTCAGCCCCAGCATTTT.

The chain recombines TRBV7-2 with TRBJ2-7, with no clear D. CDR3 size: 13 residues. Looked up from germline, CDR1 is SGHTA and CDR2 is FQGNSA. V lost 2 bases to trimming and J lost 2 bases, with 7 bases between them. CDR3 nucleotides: TGTGCCAGCAGCTTATACGACACCTACGAGCAGTACTTC. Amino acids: CASSLYDTYEQYF. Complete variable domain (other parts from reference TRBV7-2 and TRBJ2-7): GAGVSQSPSNKVTEKGKDVELRCDPISGHTALYWYRQSLGQGLEFLIYFQGNSAPDKSGLPSDRFSAERTGGSVSTLTIQRTQQEDSAVYLCASSLYDTYEQYFGPGTRLTVT.

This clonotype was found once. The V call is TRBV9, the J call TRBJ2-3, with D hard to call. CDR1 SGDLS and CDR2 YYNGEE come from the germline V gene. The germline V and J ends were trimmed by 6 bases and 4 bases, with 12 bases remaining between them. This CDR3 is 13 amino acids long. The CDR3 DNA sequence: TGTGCCAGCAACCCCCATAGCTCAGATACGCAGTATTTT. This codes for CASNPHSSDTQYF.

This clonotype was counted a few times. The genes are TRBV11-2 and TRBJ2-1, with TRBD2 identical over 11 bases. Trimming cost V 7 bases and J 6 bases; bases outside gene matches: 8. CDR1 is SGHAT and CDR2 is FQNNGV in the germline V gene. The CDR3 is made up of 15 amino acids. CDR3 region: CASTAGTSGINEQFF. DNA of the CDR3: TGTGCCAGCACGGCCGGGACTAGCGGCATCAATGAGCAGTTCTTC.

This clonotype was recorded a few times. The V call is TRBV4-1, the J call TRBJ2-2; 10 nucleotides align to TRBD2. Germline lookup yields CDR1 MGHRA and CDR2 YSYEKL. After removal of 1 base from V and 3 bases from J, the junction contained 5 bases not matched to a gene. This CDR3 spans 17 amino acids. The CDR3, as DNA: TGCGCCAGCAGCCAAGTCAAGCTAGCGGGGGACACCGGGGAGCTGTTTTTT. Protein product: CASSQVKLAGDTGELFF.